These 12 T cell receptor beta chains were sequenced from one sample in a study of metastatic and nonmetastatic thyroid tumors. Thyroid surgery was preceded by no treatment in any patient. TCRdb recomputed clones from the PCR reads via MiXCR. The sample has over 25,000 clones, under 15% seen once; the top ten hold approximately 3.6%. The sample comprised blood. These receptors were taken from a female donor with papillary thyroid cancer or a benign thyroid nodule (not recorded which). Some clones in this sample may be carry-over from other donors' samples.

The chain links TRBV5-1 to TRBJ2-7; 9 bases match TRBD1. From germline, CDR1 is SGHRS and CDR2 YFSETQ. V was pared by 4 bases and J by 2 bases, with 10 bases of the junction left unmatched. CDR3 length equals 16 residues. The CDR3 loop is CASSRGDRGLAYEQYF. The CDR3 DNA follows: TGCGCCAGCAGCAGGGGCGACAGGGGGTTGGCCTACGAGCAGTACTTC.

Worth noting for this clone: One junction end does not reproduce the germline sequence, and a read error may be involved. The chain combines TRBV5-1 with TRBJ2-7; D is possibly TRBD1 (6 bases). Looked up from germline, CDR1 is SGHRS and CDR2 is YFSETQ. The CDR3 has 14 amino acids. The CDR3 region has the DNA TGCGCCAGCAGCATGGACAGCTCTGGCTACAAGCAGTACTTC. Amino acid sequence: CASSMDSSGYKQYF.

J is TRBJ2-1 and V is TRBV5-6, with TRBD1 matching 10 bases. CDR1 SGHDT and CDR2 YYEEEE come from the germline V gene. This CDR3 comprises 14 residues. V gave up 4 bases and J gave up 8 bases; unmatched junction bases: 6. This CDR3 reads CASSGGQGFDEQFF. Here the CDR3 DNA reads TGTGCCAGCAGCGGGGGACAGGGGTTCGATGAGCAGTTCTTC. Drawing the rest from reference TRBV5-6 and TRBJ2-1, the complete variable domain is DAGVTQSPTHLIKTRGQQVTLRCSPKSGHDTVSWYQQALGQGPQFIFQYYEEEERQRGNFPDRFSGHQFPNYSSELNVNALLLGDSALYLCASSGGQGFDEQFFGPGTRLTVL.

This clone has at least ten counts. V gene TRBV6-6 combines with J gene TRBJ2-1, with a weak D call TRBD2 (5 bases). The CDR3 runs 15 residues. V shed 2 bases and J shed 0 bases, with 8 bases lying between them. Germline V gives CDR1 MNHNY, CDR2 SVGAGI (reference sequence). CDR3 coding DNA: TGTGCCAGCAGTTACGGGGAGAGCTCCTACAATGAGCAGTTCTTC. This translates into CASSYGESSYNEQFF.

This clone was counted at least ten times. The gene calls are TRBV6-1 and TRBJ2-2; 8 bases are a match to TRBD2. Unmatched junction bases numbered 8, after V lost 6 bases and J lost 5 bases. This CDR3 has 15 residues. Germline V gene data show CDR1 as MNHNS and CDR2 as SASEGT. CDR3 DNA sequence: TGTGCCAGCAGCCCTAGCGGGTTGTTTACCGGGGAGCTGTTTTTT. Residues: CASSPSGLFTGELFF.

The chain combines TRBV28 with TRBJ2-5; the D gene is possibly TRBD1 (5 bases). The V and J ends lost 1 base and 4 bases respectively, with 16 bases between them. The germline V gene has CDR1 MDHEN and CDR2 SYDVKM. CDR3 length: 16 residues. CDR3 residues: CASSLLGHLGRETQYF. The CDR3 bases are TGTGCCAGCAGTTTATTAGGACATCTGGGTCGAGAGACCCAGTACTTC.

Many counts were recorded for this clone. V and J are TRBV5-6 and TRBJ1-4, with a weak D call TRBD1 (5 bases). Germline values: CDR1 SGHDT, CDR2 YYEEEE. The V and J ends lost 2 bases and 10 bases respectively, with 9 bases between them. CDR3 length: 12 residues. For the CDR3, the DNA is TGTGCCAGCAGCTTTGGGAGGGGAAAACTGTTTTTT. Translated: CASSFGRGKLFF.

This clone appeared many times. Other DNA variants within this sample encode the same CDR3. The rearrangement joins TRBV28 to TRBJ2-3; possible D gene TRBD2, 6 bases. CDR3 length: 15 residues. The germline CDR1 and CDR2 sequences are MDHEN and SYDVKM. The V and J ends lost 7 bases and 2 bases respectively, with 16 bases between them. The CDR3 sequence is CASTSSGLTTDTQYF. The CDR3 coding sequence is TGTGCCAGCACCTCCTCGGGACTCACCACAGATACGCAGTATTTT.

This clone was observed many times. The chain links TRBV25-1 to TRBJ1-1; no definite D call. V was clipped by 1 base and J by 1 base, with 4 bases between them. The CDR3 runs to 13 residues. From germline, CDR1 is MGHDK and CDR2 SYGVNS. CDR3 DNA sequence: TGTGCCAGCAGTGAATTGGGGAACACTGAAGCTTTCTTT. Amino acid sequence: CASSELGNTEAFF.

By sample share, this clone is medium-sized (0.01 to 0.1%). The J gene is TRBJ2-7, the V gene TRBV20-1; a weak D match, TRBD1 (5 bases). In germline, CDR1 is DFQATT, CDR2 SNEGSKA (reference sequence). This CDR3 comprises 15 residues. Trimming removed 2 bases from V and 2 bases from J, with 16 bases in between. CDR3 region: CSARPIVQETYEQYF. The CDR3 DNA reads as TGCAGTGCTAGACCCATCGTACAGGAGACCTACGAGCAGTACTTC.

DNA for the CDR3: TGTGCCAGCAGGCCGCGCTCCGGGACAGGGCGCTCTAGGGAAGGGTGCGAGCAGTACTTC. This codes for CASRPRSGTGRSREGCEQYF. The chain joins TRBV6-2 or TRBV6-3 to TRBJ2-7, with 9 positions matching TRBD1. Looked up from germline, CDR1 is MNHEY and CDR2 is SVGEGT. The trim removed 6 bases at V and 6 bases at J, leaving 27 bases unmatched. The CDR3 spans 20 residues.

At least ten counts were recorded for this clone. The J gene is TRBJ2-3, the V gene TRBV12-3 or TRBV12-4, with a tentative D call TRBD2 (6 bases). Trimming removed 5 bases at V and 4 bases at J, with 16 bases between. The CDR3 sequence is 15 residues long. Here the CDR3 reads CASSAGSSFPDTQYF. The CDR3 bases are TGTGCCAGCAGTGCCGGGAGTTCTTTCCCAGATACGCAGTATTTT.